What follows describes a single T cell receptor beta chain. What it recognizes is unknown. The CDR3 spans 15 residues. V shed 0 bases and J 7 bases; nucleotides not matched to a gene: 6. CDR1 LGHNA and CDR2 YSLEER come from the germline V gene. Blood sampling took place at baseline, cycle 4 day 1, and cycle 7 day 1. This specimen belongs to a study of OX40 agonist ivuxolimab in advanced cancers. Study summary: Enrollees could have had prior anti-PD-1, anti-PD-L1 or anti-CTLA-4 therapy, which 40% had received. Study results and limitations: Expanded clones tended on average to be more numerous among CD8+ T cells than CD4+.

The protocol was immunoSEQ multiplex PCR, while the TCRdb copy is restricted to in-frame clones and leaves out a portion. The sample consists of some 18,000 clones, about 70% of them appearing once. The rearrangement links TRBV4-3 to TRBJ2-1; TRBD2 matches 7 bases. The source material was CD4+ or CD8+ T cells sorted from blood, sampled in a trial of the OX40 agonist ivuxolimab. This sequence was found in an adult with an advanced solid tumor such as melanoma, head and neck, liver or kidney cancer. DNA of the CDR3: TGCGCCAGCAGCCAAGAGCGGGACTACTATAATGAGCAGTTCTTC. Protein product: CASSQERDYYNEQFF.